A single sample is the source of the 26 T cell receptor beta chains below, sequenced in a study of T cell responses to AZD1222 COVID-19 vaccine. The assay was immunoSEQ multiplex PCR, and TCRdb's table has in-frame clones only and misses some. Among under 140,000 clones, roughly 93% were seen once, and the ten largest hold approximately 2.8%. Here the sequenced sample was peripheral blood, taken 28 days after the second AZD1222 dose. These receptors all come from an adult who received the AZD1222 COVID-19 vaccine.

The CDR3 coding sequence is TGTGCCAGCAGCGGGGACAGTATCCCTCAGCCCCAGCATTTT. It specifies CASSGDSIPQPQHF. The chain is built from TRBV9 and TRBJ1-5; 7 bases map to TRBD1. The germline V gene has CDR1 SGDLS and CDR2 YYNGEE. The junction had 6 bases not matched to a gene; V was cut back by 3 bases and J by 6 bases. The CDR3 extends over 14 amino acids.

The chain recombines TRBV7-9 with TRBJ2-1; 8 bases line up with TRBD2. Germline V gene sequence: CDR1 SEHNR, CDR2 FQNEAQ (reference sequence). The CDR3 spans 15 residues. J lost 7 bases, V lost 5 bases, and 10 bases had no gene match. Here the CDR3 DNA reads TGTGCCAGCAGCCCGCGGGGGGCTGTACAGAATGAGCAGTTCTTC. It codes for CASSPRGAVQNEQFF.

This chain connects TRBV6-5 to TRBJ1-2; TRBD1 agrees at 7 bases. Germline loops: CDR1 MNHEY, CDR2 SVGAGI. The CDR3 contains 13 residues. With 6 bases clipped from V and 8 bases from J, the junction kept 9 bases outside the gene matches. The CDR3 sequence: CASRNRGGLGYTF. The CDR3 nucleotides read TGTGCCAGCAGAAACAGGGGAGGGTTGGGCTACACCTTC.

This chain connects TRBV5-1 to TRBJ2-7, with a possible D match to TRBD1 (5 bases). CDR3 length: 17 residues. The germline V gene has CDR1 SGHRS and CDR2 YFSETQ. With 0 bases removed from V and 0 bases from J, the gap between germline ends came to 16 bases. CDR3 DNA: TGCGCCAGCAGCTTGGCCAAGTCGACAGAATTCTCCTACGAGCAGTACTTC. Translated: CASSLAKSTEFSYEQYF.

This chain joins TRBV19 and TRBJ2-2; D remains unclear. The CDR3 is 14 residues long. Per germline, CDR1 LNHDA and CDR2 SQIVND (reference sequence). The germline V and J ends were trimmed by 5 bases and 2 bases, with 9 bases remaining between them. The CDR3 loop reads CASSPYGNTGELFF. In nucleotides, the CDR3 is TGTGCCAGTAGTCCATATGGTAACACCGGGGAGCTGTTTTTT.

The rearrangement uses TRBV6-5 and TRBJ1-3; D remains ambiguous. Germline CDR1 MNHEY, CDR2 SVGAGI. CDR3 size: 14 residues. V was pared by 6 bases and J by 8 bases, with 17 bases between. This chain's CDR3 is CASSGAPLIDTIYF. Here the CDR3 DNA reads TGTGCCAGCAGCGGAGCCCCTTTAATAGACACCATATATTTT.

This clone was seen just once. This chain connects TRBV11-2 to TRBJ2-3; D ambiguous. The CDR3 consists of 13 residues. CDR1 and CDR2 (germline): SGHAT, FQNNGV. Trimming removed 7 bases at V and 6 bases at J, with 14 bases between. The CDR3 is CASTSNMGDTQYF. CDR3 bases: TGTGCCAGCACCTCGAATATGGGTGATACGCAGTATTTT.

This clone was observed a single time. The chain is built from TRBV4-1 and TRBJ1-1; TRBD1 might be the D (6 bases). The germline V and J ends were trimmed by 4 bases and 0 bases, with 18 bases remaining between them. Germline CDR1 MGHRA, CDR2 YSYEKL. This CDR3 has 17 residues. CDR3: CASSPGAGGSVNTEAFF. CDR3 coding DNA: TGCGCCAGCAGCCCGGGGGCTGGCGGGTCGGTGAACACTGAAGCTTTCTTT.

V usage is TRBV11-2 and J usage is TRBJ2-7; tentatively, D is TRBD1 or TRBD2 (6 bases each). The CDR3 extends over 13 amino acids. Germline assignment: CDR1 SGHAT and CDR2 FQNNGV. V lost 6 bases, J lost 2 bases, and 11 bases lay in between. CDR3 amino acids: CASSRGLPYEQYF. The CDR3 DNA follows: TGTGCCAGCAGTCGGGGGCTTCCCTACGAGCAGTACTTC.

The chain uses TRBV5-8 and TRBJ1-6; 10 positions agree with TRBD1. Germline CDR1 SGHTS, CDR2 YDEGEE. CDR3 length: 15 residues. Trimming at V came to 2 bases and at J to 9 bases, leaving 5 bases not matched to a gene. The CDR3 coding sequence is TGTGCCAGCAGCTTTCCGGGACAGGGGTTTTCACCCCTCCACTTT. Encoded protein: CASSFPGQGFSPLHF.

This chain uses TRBV2 with TRBJ1-5, with TRBD1 as a possible D gene (6 bases). V lost 11 bases to trimming and J lost 2 bases, with 13 bases between them. Looked up from germline, CDR1 is SNHLY and CDR2 is FYNNEI. This CDR3 spans 13 amino acids. The CDR3 reads CACGQWGNQPQHF. The CDR3 bases are TGTGCCTGTGGACAGTGGGGCAATCAGCCCCAGCATTTT.

The chain is built from TRBV6-5 and TRBJ1-1; possible D gene TRBD1, 5 bases. This CDR3 has 14 amino acids. V was shortened by 5 bases and J by 2 bases, with 12 bases between the two germline ends. Germline V gene data show CDR1 as MNHEY and CDR2 as SVGAGI. DNA for the CDR3: TGTGCCAGCAGTCAGGGCATTTTCAACACTGAAGCTTTCTTT. Its translation: CASSQGIFNTEAFF.

J is TRBJ1-1 and V is TRBV5-4, with D possibly being TRBD1 (6 bases). The CDR3 is 16 residues long. V lost 4 bases and J 1 base, leaving 17 bases between the germline ends. Germline CDR1 SGHNT, CDR2 YYREEE (reference sequence). As DNA, the CDR3 is TGTGCCAGCAGCCCTGATGCCTTCAGGGGGAACACTGAAGCTTTCTTT. It translates to CASSPDAFRGNTEAFF. Variable domain in full (rest from reference TRBV5-4 and TRBJ1-1): ETGVTQSPTHLIKTRGQQVTLRCSSQSGHNTVSWYQQALGQGPQFIFQYYREEENGRGNFPPRFSGLQFPNYSSELNVNALELDDSALYLCASSPDAFRGNTEAFFGQGTRLTVV.

V usage is TRBV4-1 and J usage is TRBJ1-1; D unresolved. The CDR3 extends over 14 amino acids. Germline lookup yields CDR1 MGHRA and CDR2 YSYEKL. Trimming removed 4 bases from V and 0 bases from J, with 9 bases in between. The CDR3: CASSRHEMNTEAFF. In DNA, the CDR3 is TGCGCCAGCAGCCGACACGAGATGAACACTGAAGCTTTCTTT.

The chain has TRBV5-4 and TRBJ1-1, with D perhaps matching TRBD1 (5 bases). CDR3 length equals 15 residues. Germline CDR1 and CDR2: SGHNT and YYREEE (reference sequence). V was pared by 6 bases and J by 2 bases, with 17 bases between. The CDR3, as DNA: TGTGCCAGCACCACTGGCCAGGGAGGCAACACTGAAGCTTTCTTT. Translation gives CASTTGQGGNTEAFF.

The chain employs TRBV19 and TRBJ1-1, with D uncertain. The CDR3 spans 16 residues. V lost 3 bases, J lost 8 bases, and 22 bases lay in between. Germline V lookup: CDR1 LNHDA, CDR2 SQIVND (reference sequence). The CDR3 bases are TGTGCCAGTAGTATTCTATCTATCGACCCCGACCCAGAAGCTTTCTTT. It translates to CASSILSIDPDPEAFF.

The chain is built from TRBV11-2 and TRBJ1-6; D gene ambiguous. Germline CDR1 is SGHAT and CDR2 is FQNNGV. The CDR3 length is 16 residues. V was clipped by 4 bases and J by 3 bases, with 13 bases between them. CDR3 in DNA: TGTGCCAGCAGCTATCTGGGCCTCCGCTATAATTCACCCCTCCACTTT. Protein product: CASSYLGLRYNSPLHF.

The rearrangement links TRBV14 to TRBJ2-7, with D uncertain. This CDR3 has 14 amino acids. The germline V gene encodes CDR1 SGHDN and CDR2 FVKESK. Trimming removed 3 bases from V and 4 bases from J, with 13 bases in between. CDR3 coding DNA: TGTGCCAGCAGCCAGGGGATAGGGCCTTACGAGCAGTACTTC. It yields the protein CASSQGIGPYEQYF.

The chain couples TRBV28 to TRBJ1-2; 7 nucleotides match TRBD1. Germline V gives CDR1 MDHEN, CDR2 SYDVKM. The CDR3 is 18 residues long. Trimming removed 5 bases from V and 2 bases from J; junction bases left unmatched: 17. CDR3 DNA: TGTGCCAGCAGTAGGGGTGGCACAGGGGTGCTTGTGAACTATGGCTACACCTTC. Residues: CASSRGGTGVLVNYGYTF.

This chain joins TRBV24-1 and TRBJ2-1; D is unclear. The length of the CDR3 is 14 residues. Trimming cost V 4 bases and J 9 bases, with 15 bases left between them. Germline CDR1 KGHDR, CDR2 SFDVKD. CDR3 protein: CATSDPGRWGEQFF. The DNA for the CDR3 is TGTGCCACCAGTGACCCAGGACGGTGGGGTGAGCAGTTCTTC.

V and J are TRBV19 and TRBJ2-7, with D unclear. Germline V gene sequence: CDR1 LNHDA, CDR2 SQIVND (reference sequence). The CDR3 extends over 13 amino acids. V lost 1 base to trimming and J lost 5 bases, with 9 bases between them. Here the CDR3 DNA reads TGTGCCAGTAGTATAGCACCCCTGGACGAGCAGTACTTC. It specifies CASSIAPLDEQYF. The whole variable domain, filled in from reference TRBV19 and TRBJ2-7, reads DGGITQSPKYLFRKEGQNVTLSCEQNLNHDAMYWYRQDPGQGLRLIYYSQIVNDFQKGDIAEGYSVSREKKESFPLTVTSAQKNPTAFYLCASSIAPLDEQYFGPGTRLTVT.

CDR3 protein: CASKEGPENSPLHF. The CDR3 DNA reads TGTGCCAGTAAGGAAGGGCCGGAGAATTCACCCCTCCACTTT. The V gene is TRBV19, the J gene TRBJ1-6; no clear D gene. The CDR3 has 14 residues. Germline V gives CDR1 LNHDA, CDR2 SQIVND (reference sequence). Trimming removed 7 bases from V and 7 bases from J, with 14 bases in between.

The rearrangement links TRBV30 to TRBJ1-4, with TRBD1 matching 9 bases. Trimming removed 5 bases from V and 6 bases from J; junction bases left unmatched: 4. Per germline, CDR1 GTSNPN and CDR2 SVGIG (reference sequence). The CDR3 has 13 amino acids. CDR3 nucleotides: TGTGCCTGGCAGACAGGGGGTTATGAAAAACTGTTTTTT. Amino acid sequence: CAWQTGGYEKLFF.

This chain links TRBV30 with TRBJ2-2, with D uncertain. Germline V CDR1 and CDR2: GTSNPN, SVGIG (reference sequence). V dropped 3 bases and J dropped 0 bases, with 11 bases sitting between them. This CDR3 comprises 15 residues. The CDR3 region is CAWRTAGANTGELFF. CDR3 in DNA: TGTGCCTGGAGAACGGCCGGCGCGAACACCGGGGAGCTGTTTTTT.

CDR3 amino acids: CASSLLAGRDTQYF. DNA of the CDR3: TGCGCCAGCAGCTTGCTAGCGGGTAGAGATACGCAGTATTTT. J is TRBJ2-3 and V is TRBV5-1; TRBD2 agrees at 8 bases. Germline loops: CDR1 SGHRS, CDR2 YFSETQ. J gave up 5 bases and V 1 base, and 3 bases lay outside the gene matches. The CDR3 sequence is 14 residues long.

The chain links TRBV7-9 to TRBJ1-4; D is unclear. This CDR3 spans 13 amino acids. The germline CDR1 and CDR2 sequences are SEHNR and FQNEAQ (reference sequence). The V and J ends lost 1 base and 11 bases respectively, with 11 bases between them. The CDR3 coding sequence is TGTGCCAGCAGCTTAGAGGACCCCCCGAAACTGTTTTTT. Protein sequence: CASSLEDPPKLFF.